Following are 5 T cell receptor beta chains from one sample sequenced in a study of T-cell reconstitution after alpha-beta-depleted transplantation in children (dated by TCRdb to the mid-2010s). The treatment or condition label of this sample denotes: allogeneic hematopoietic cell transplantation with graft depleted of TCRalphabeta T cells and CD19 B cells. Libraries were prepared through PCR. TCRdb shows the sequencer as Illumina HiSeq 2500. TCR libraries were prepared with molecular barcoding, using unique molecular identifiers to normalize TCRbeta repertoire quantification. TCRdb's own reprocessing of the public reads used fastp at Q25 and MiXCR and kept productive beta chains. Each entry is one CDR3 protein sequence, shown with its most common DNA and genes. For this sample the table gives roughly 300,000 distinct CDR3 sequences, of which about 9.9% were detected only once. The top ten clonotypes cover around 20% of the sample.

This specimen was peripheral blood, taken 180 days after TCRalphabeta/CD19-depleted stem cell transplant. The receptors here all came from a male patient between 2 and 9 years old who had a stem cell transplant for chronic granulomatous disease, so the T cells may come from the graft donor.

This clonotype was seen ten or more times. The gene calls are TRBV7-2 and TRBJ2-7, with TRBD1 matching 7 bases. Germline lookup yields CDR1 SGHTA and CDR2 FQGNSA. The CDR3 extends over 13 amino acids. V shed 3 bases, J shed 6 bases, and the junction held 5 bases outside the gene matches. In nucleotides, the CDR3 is TGTGCCAGCAGCTTGCAGACAGGGAGCGAGCAGTACTTC. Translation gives CASSLQTGSEQYF.

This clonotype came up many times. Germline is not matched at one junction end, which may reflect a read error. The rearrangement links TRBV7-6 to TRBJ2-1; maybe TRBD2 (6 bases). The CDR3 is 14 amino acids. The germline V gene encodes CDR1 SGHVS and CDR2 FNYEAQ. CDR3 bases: TGTGCCAGCAGCTTAGAGCCGGGACTTCGGCCAGTTGTTTTC. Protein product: CASSLEPGLRPVVF.

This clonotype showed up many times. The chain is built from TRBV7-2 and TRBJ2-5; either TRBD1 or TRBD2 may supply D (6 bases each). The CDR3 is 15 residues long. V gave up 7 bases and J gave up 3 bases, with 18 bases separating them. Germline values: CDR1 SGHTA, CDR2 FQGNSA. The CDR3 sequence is CASIKGGSPKETQYF. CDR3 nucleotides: TGTGCCAGCATCAAGGGGGGAAGCCCGAAAGAGACCCAGTACTTC.

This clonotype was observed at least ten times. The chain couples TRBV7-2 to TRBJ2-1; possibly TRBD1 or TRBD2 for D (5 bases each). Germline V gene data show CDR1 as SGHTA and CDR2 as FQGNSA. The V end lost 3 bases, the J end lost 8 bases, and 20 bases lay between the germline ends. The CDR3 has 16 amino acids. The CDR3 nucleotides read TGTGCCAGCAGCTTTGGGGACCAAATTTCTAGGGATGAGCAGTTCTTC. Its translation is CASSFGDQISRDEQFF.

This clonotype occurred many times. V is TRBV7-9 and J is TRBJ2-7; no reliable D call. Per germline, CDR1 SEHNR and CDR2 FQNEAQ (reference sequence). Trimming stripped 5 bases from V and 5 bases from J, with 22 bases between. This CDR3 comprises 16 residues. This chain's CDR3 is CASSASVQKPTNEQYF. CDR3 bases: TGTGCCAGCAGCGCATCCGTTCAGAAACCGACAAACGAGCAGTACTTC.